The 30 T cell receptor beta chains listed next were all sequenced from one sample in a study of T cell changes during pregnancy in multiple sclerosis. Only in-frame clones appear in the TCRdb table, and some are missing; sequencing was by immunoSEQ multiplex PCR. The sample consists of about 40,000 clones, about nine tenths of them appearing once. The starting material was peripheral blood, obtained in the second trimester of pregnancy. These receptors all stem from a female donor in good health, enrolled as a control in a pregnancy study.

This sequence joins TRBV14 and TRBJ1-2; no reliable D call. The V gene's germline CDR1 is SGHDN and CDR2 FVKESK. V shed 2 bases and J shed 1 base, with 5 bases lying between them. The length of the CDR3 is 13 residues. CDR3 in amino acids: CASSQLFNYGYTF. CDR3 in DNA: TGTGCCAGCAGCCAATTATTTAACTATGGCTACACCTTC.

The CDR3 loop reads CANSPGLAAEETQYF. CDR3 bases: TGTGCCAACAGCCCCGGACTAGCGGCTGAAGAGACCCAGTACTTC. The rearrangement links TRBV27 to TRBJ2-5; 10 positions match TRBD2. CDR1 is MNHEY and CDR2 is SMNVEV in the germline V gene (reference sequence). V trimming: 10 bases; J trimming: 3 bases; junction bases outside the gene matches: 11. The CDR3 loop spans 15 amino acids.

The chain employs TRBV7-2 and TRBJ1-6; TRBD1 agrees at 7 bases. The CDR3 runs 15 residues. J was trimmed by 7 bases and V by 5 bases; bases with no gene match: 8. Germline CDR1 is SGHTA and CDR2 is FQGNSA. The CDR3 spells CASSPDRARNSPLHF. The CDR3 DNA reads TGTGCCAGCAGCCCCGACAGGGCTCGGAATTCACCCCTCCACTTT. The full variable domain, rest sourced from reference TRBV7-2 and TRBJ1-6, is GAGVSQSPSNKVTEKGKDVELRCDPISGHTALYWYRQSLGQGLEFLIYFQGNSAPDKSGLPSDRFSAERTGGSVSTLTIQRTQQEDSAVYLCASSPDRARNSPLHFGNGTRLTVT.

The chain joins TRBV4-3 to TRBJ1-6; 8 positions match TRBD1. With 3 bases clipped from V and 9 bases from J, the junction kept 7 bases outside the gene matches. The CDR3 has 15 amino acids. Germline assignment: CDR1 LGHNA and CDR2 YSLEER. The CDR3 region has the DNA TGCGCCAGCAGCCAGATAGGACAGGGCGGTTCACCCCTCCACTTT. This gives the protein CASSQIGQGGSPLHF.

The chain carries TRBV25-1 and TRBJ2-1; 10 bases are shared with TRBD2. V trimming: 6 bases; J trimming: 4 bases; junction bases outside the gene matches: 3. CDR1 is MGHDK, CDR2 SYGVNS, per germline. This CDR3 region has 14 residues. This CDR3 reads CASRRTSGYNEQFF. The CDR3, as DNA: TGTGCCAGCAGACGGACTAGCGGTTACAATGAGCAGTTCTTC.

In nucleotides, the CDR3 is TGTGCCAGCAGTTCTGACAGGACCTTCACAGATACGCAGTATTTT. It is translated as CASSSDRTFTDTQYF. This chain joins TRBV6-5 and TRBJ2-3, with D possibly matching TRBD1 (6 bases). Per the germline V gene, CDR1 is MNHEY and CDR2 is SVGAGI. V lost 4 bases and J 2 bases, leaving 13 bases between the germline ends. This CDR3 contains 15 residues.

The rearrangement uses TRBV30 and TRBJ1-2; no reliable D call. This CDR3 is built from 14 residues. The V gene lost 5 bases and the J gene lost 0 bases, with 13 bases spanning the gap. In germline, CDR1 is GTSNPN, CDR2 SVGIG (reference sequence). In DNA form, the CDR3 reads TGTGCCTGGGAGGGAGGCGTCTCTAACTATGGCTACACCTTC. Translating gives CAWEGGVSNYGYTF.

The chain couples TRBV4-1 to TRBJ2-1; 11 nucleotides line up with TRBD2. The J segment lost 9 bases and the V segment lost 3 bases, leaving 4 bases of the junction unmatched. Germline values: CDR1 MGHRA, CDR2 YSYEKL. The CDR3 is 14 amino acids. In DNA, the CDR3 is TGCGCCAGCAGCCAGGTAGCGGGAGGGGGTGAGCAGTTCTTC. It yields the protein CASSQVAGGGEQFF.

The genes are TRBV5-5 and TRBJ1-4; D ambiguous. The CDR3 length is 13 residues. With 3 bases removed from V and 8 bases from J, the gap between germline ends came to 11 bases. From germline, CDR1 is SGHKS and CDR2 YYEKEE (reference sequence). The CDR3 reads CASSSPGGEKLFF. The CDR3 DNA reads TGTGCCAGCAGCTCACCGGGAGGGGAAAAACTGTTTTTT. The full variable domain, in which reference TRBV5-5 and TRBJ1-4 provide the parts outside the CDR3, is DAGVTQSPTHLIKTRGQQVTLRCSPISGHKSVSWYQQVLGQGPQFIFQYYEKEERGRGNFPDRFSARQFPNYSSELNVNALLLGDSALYLCASSSPGGEKLFFGSGTQLSVL.

The count of this clone is one. The genes are TRBV5-1 and TRBJ1-3; possible D gene TRBD1, 6 bases. The germline V gene has CDR1 SGHRS and CDR2 YFSETQ. This CDR3 is built from 15 residues. The V end was cut by 3 bases, the J end by 2 bases, with 12 bases between. The CDR3 spells CASSSQGHTGNTIYF. The DNA of the CDR3 is TGCGCCAGCAGCTCACAGGGTCATACTGGAAACACCATATATTTT.

In its sample, this clone is medium-sized. The CDR3 nucleotides read TGTGCCTGGAAGCGGGGGAACACTGAAGCTTTCTTT. Translating it yields CAWKRGNTEAFF. The chain has TRBV30 and TRBJ1-1; D gene ambiguous. The germline V gene encodes CDR1 GTSNPN and CDR2 SVGIG (reference sequence). The V and J ends lost 4 bases and 1 base respectively, with 7 bases between them. The CDR3 extends over 12 amino acids.

This chain joins TRBV13 and TRBJ1-1; D call uncertain. Trimming removed 6 bases from V and 1 base from J, with 9 bases in between. There are 13 residues in the CDR3. Germline loops: CDR1 PRHDT, CDR2 FYEKMQ (reference sequence). CDR3 nucleotide sequence: TGTGCCAGCAGACTTATGAGGAACACTGAAGCTTTCTTT. Protein sequence: CASRLMRNTEAFF.

The genes are TRBV11-2 and TRBJ1-1; no clear D. V shed 1 base and J shed 2 bases, with 5 bases lying between them. This CDR3 is built from 13 residues. Germline V lookup: CDR1 SGHAT, CDR2 FQNNGV. The CDR3 protein is CASSLGRNTEAFF. The CDR3, as DNA: TGTGCCAGCAGCTTAGGCAGAAACACTGAAGCTTTCTTT.

By its share, this clone is large (0.1 to 1%). The V gene is TRBV4-3, the J gene TRBJ2-1; 9 nucleotides agree with TRBD2. Germline CDR1 LGHNA, CDR2 YSLEER. J gave up 5 bases and V 4 bases, and 3 bases lay outside the gene matches. The CDR3 sequence is 14 residues long. The CDR3: CASSLGLADNEQFF. DNA for the CDR3: TGCGCCAGCAGCCTGGGACTAGCAGACAATGAGCAGTTCTTC.

The chain uses TRBV18 and TRBJ1-1, with TRBD1 matching over 7 bases. The CDR3 totals 15 residues. Per the germline V gene, CDR1 is KGHSH and CDR2 is LQKENI. The V gene end was trimmed by 3 bases and the J gene end by 4 bases; junction bases not matched to a gene: 8. Here the CDR3 reads CASSPQGDGVTEAFF. The CDR3 nucleotides read TGTGCCAGCTCACCTCAGGGGGACGGAGTCACTGAAGCTTTCTTT.

The chain couples TRBV11-2 to TRBJ2-7; no clear D gene. Per germline, CDR1 SGHAT and CDR2 FQNNGV. This CDR3 spans 15 amino acids. V was pared by 2 bases and J by 4 bases, with 15 bases between. The CDR3 is CASSLTGVGMYEQYF. The CDR3 bases are TGTGCCAGCAGCTTAACCGGAGTCGGAATGTACGAGCAGTACTTC.

The chain links TRBV30 to TRBJ2-2; TRBD2 is a possible D gene (5 bases). V was trimmed by 7 bases and J by 2 bases, leaving 14 bases between them. The CDR3 runs to 14 residues. Germline V gives CDR1 GTSNPN, CDR2 SVGIG (reference sequence). CDR3 region: CASRTLLNTGELFF. For the CDR3, the DNA is TGTGCCTCCCGGACTCTGCTCAACACCGGGGAGCTGTTTTTT.

J is TRBJ2-1 and V is TRBV18; D may be TRBD2 (6 bases). CDR1 KGHSH and CDR2 LQKENI come from the germline V gene. V lost 3 bases, J lost 4 bases, and 16 bases lay in between. This CDR3 region has 16 residues. The CDR3 region is CASSPLGGMGYNEQFF. DNA for the CDR3: TGTGCCAGCTCACCCCTGGGGGGAATGGGGTACAATGAGCAGTTCTTC.

The rearrangement joins TRBV5-1 to TRBJ2-1; D remains ambiguous. This CDR3 comprises 14 residues. Germline V gene lookup returns CDR1 SGHRS and CDR2 YFSETQ. V was shortened by 0 bases and J by 8 bases, with 12 bases between the two germline ends. The CDR3 nucleotides read TGCGCCAGCAGCTTGGGTCAGGTTGTGGATGAGCAGTTCTTC. Its translation is CASSLGQVVDEQFF.

The CDR3 reads CASSEALAGGTSTDTQYF. The CDR3, as DNA: TGTGCCAGCAGCGAGGCCCTAGCGGGGGGGACTAGCACAGATACGCAGTATTTT. V gene TRBV2 combines with J gene TRBJ2-3, with 12 positions matching TRBD2. The germline V gene has CDR1 SNHLY and CDR2 FYNNEI. Unmatched junction bases numbered 10, after V lost 6 bases and J lost 0 bases. The CDR3 is made up of 18 amino acids.

This clone has more than one count but fewer than ten. V gene TRBV5-6 combines with J gene TRBJ1-1; TRBD1 is a possible D gene (5 bases). The CDR3 covers 11 residues. Trimming shortened V by 2 bases and J by 8 bases, and 7 bases separated the two germline ends. CDR1 is SGHDT and CDR2 is YYEEEE in the germline V gene. The CDR3 DNA follows: TGTGCCAGCAGCTTTGCAGGGGAAGCTTTCTTT. This sequence encodes CASSFAGEAFF.

The rearrangement links TRBV25-1 to TRBJ2-2; 7 bases align to TRBD2. The V gene end was trimmed by 4 bases and the J gene end by 0 bases; junction bases not matched to a gene: 2. Looked up from germline, CDR1 is MGHDK and CDR2 is SYGVNS. The CDR3 spans 15 residues. This CDR3 reads CASSVTSANTGELFF. Written as DNA, the CDR3 is TGTGCCAGCAGTGTAACTAGCGCGAACACCGGGGAGCTGTTTTTT.

V is TRBV2 and J is TRBJ2-5; no firm D call. Germline CDR1 SNHLY, CDR2 FYNNEI. The CDR3 covers 13 residues. V dropped 4 bases and J dropped 2 bases, with 8 bases sitting between them. CDR3 DNA sequence: TGTGCCAGCAGTGGGAGCGCGCAAGAGACCCAGTACTTC. This encodes CASSGSAQETQYF.

This chain joins TRBV5-5 and TRBJ1-4; D perhaps matches TRBD1 (5 bases). There are 15 residues in the CDR3. CDR1 is SGHKS and CDR2 is YYEKEE in the germline V gene (reference sequence). V shed 1 base and J shed 4 bases, with 11 bases lying between them. This chain's CDR3 is CASSLRGLGNEKLFF. The CDR3 region has the DNA TGTGCCAGCAGCTTGAGGGGACTGGGTAATGAAAAACTGTTTTTT.

CDR3 amino acids: CASSPPLSNQPQHF. CDR3 bases: TGTGCCAGCTCACCCCCCCTTAGCAATCAGCCCCAGCATTTT. This chain connects TRBV18 to TRBJ1-5; D unresolved. CDR3 length: 14 amino acids. Germline CDR1 KGHSH, CDR2 LQKENI. V was clipped by 3 bases and J by 0 bases, with 6 bases between them.

The chain couples TRBV29-1 to TRBJ1-5, with D perhaps matching TRBD1 (6 bases). This CDR3 region has 13 residues. In germline, CDR1 is SQVTM, CDR2 ANQGSEA. Trimming left V 6 bases short and J 4 bases short, with 13 bases between. The CDR3 is CSVADSQNQPQHF. The CDR3 DNA reads as TGCAGCGTGGCGGACAGCCAAAATCAGCCCCAGCATTTT.

This chain joins TRBV30 and TRBJ1-2; D not certain. V gave up 0 bases and J gave up 8 bases, with 13 bases separating them. The CDR3 has 13 residues. CDR1 and CDR2 (germline): GTSNPN, SVGIG (reference sequence). The CDR3 loop is CAWSVSLTRGYTF. DNA of the CDR3: TGTGCCTGGAGTGTATCCCTGACTAGGGGCTACACCTTC.

The V and J genes are TRBV2 and TRBJ2-2; 7 nucleotides line up with TRBD1. Germline CDR1 reads SNHLY; CDR2 reads FYNNEI. The CDR3 has 16 residues. V gave up 5 bases and J gave up 3 bases; unmatched junction bases: 9. The CDR3, as DNA: TGTGCCAGCAGTAAAGAAGGGGGCCAATACACCGGGGAGCTGTTTTTT. Its translation: CASSKEGGQYTGELFF.

The rearrangement uses TRBV18 and TRBJ2-5; D call uncertain. This CDR3 is built from 12 residues. Germline CDR1 reads KGHSH; CDR2 reads LQKENI. V was cut by 0 bases and J by 4 bases, with 3 bases left in between. The DNA of the CDR3 is TGTGCCAGCTCACCACCCGGAGAGACCCAGTACTTC. Its translation: CASSPPGETQYF.

J is TRBJ1-5 and V is TRBV2; D may be TRBD1 (5 bases). Deletions cut 4 bases from V and 2 bases from J, with 12 bases between. The CDR3 has 15 amino acids. In germline, CDR1 is SNHLY, CDR2 FYNNEI. CDR3 amino acids: CASSGGPGGNQPQHF. CDR3 bases: TGTGCCAGCAGTGGTGGACCGGGGGGCAATCAGCCCCAGCATTTT.